These 23 T cell receptor beta chains were all obtained from the same sample, sequenced in a study of T cells in Graves' hyperthyroidism and ophthalmopathy (dated by TCRdb to 2018 to 2020). The library was prepared using multiplex PCR. For sequencing, an Illumina HiSeq 2000 was employed. TCR beta CDR3 regions were amplified from RNA transcripts. The first round of RT-PCR for the TCR CDR3 was performed with the HTBI primer set and the Qiagen OneStep RT-PCR kit. TCRdb ran its own pipeline on the public reads, namely fastp trimming at Q25 and MiXCR clone calling, and kept in-frame beta chains. Each record represents a unique CDR3 protein, reported with the most common genes and DNA among its rows. The sample profile shows 96,000 or so distinct CDR3 sequences; just over 50% of them were found once. The top ten hold 25% to 30% of the sample. The sample comprised blood. Every receptor here comes from a woman aged 40 to 50 with Graves' hyperthyroidism.

Turning to this clonotype: At one boundary the junction diverges from the germline segment, which might be a read error. The chain is built from TRBV12-3 or TRBV12-4 and TRBJ2-7; D may be TRBD2 (6 bases). CDR3 size: 14 residues. CDR3 bases: TGTGCCAGCAGGGGACTCCTCGCAACCTACGAGCAGCACTTC. The encoded protein is CASRGLLATYEQHF.

This clonotype showed up many times. This chain connects TRBV7-2 to TRBJ1-6, with TRBD1 as a possible D gene (6 bases). This CDR3 region has 15 residues. V was trimmed by 1 base and J by 7 bases, leaving 11 bases between them. Germline-derived CDR1 and CDR2 are SGHTA and FQGNSA. The chain's CDR3 is CASSLGTGFNSPLHF. CDR3 nucleotide sequence: TGTGCCAGCAGCTTAGGCACAGGGTTCAATTCACCCCTCCACTTT.

This chain connects TRBV12-3 or TRBV12-4 to TRBJ1-4, with D perhaps matching TRBD1 (6 bases). V lost 5 bases and J lost 9, with 13 bases in between. The length of the CDR3 is 13 residues. Written as DNA, the CDR3 is TGTGCCAGCAGTCGACCAGGGGAGAAAAAACTGTTTTTT. Its protein is CASSRPGEKKLFF.

The chain's CDR3 is CSASREILLGYTF. The CDR3 DNA follows: TGCAGTGCTAGCCGCGAGATCCTACTTGGCTACACCTTC. The chain has TRBV20-1 and TRBJ1-2; D is unclear. Germline values: CDR1 DFQATT, CDR2 SNEGSKA (reference sequence). The CDR3 runs 13 residues. The ends were cut back, 3 bases at V and 7 bases at J, with 15 bases in the middle.

This clonotype is categorized as medium-sized (0.01 to 0.1%). This chain joins TRBV7-8 and TRBJ1-1; D is unclear. The length of the CDR3 is 12 residues. Trimming shortened V by 2 bases and J by 4 bases, and 5 bases separated the two germline ends. Per germline, CDR1 SGHVS and CDR2 FQNEAQ. The CDR3 protein is CASSLLATEAFF. As DNA, the CDR3 is TGTGCCAGCAGCTTACTAGCCACTGAAGCTTTCTTT.

The chain is built from TRBV7-9 and TRBJ2-5; weak D call: TRBD2 (7 bases). The CDR3 sequence is 15 residues long. From germline, CDR1 is SEHNR and CDR2 FQNEAQ (reference sequence). Trimming stripped 5 bases from V and 7 bases from J, with 20 bases between. The CDR3 nucleotides are TGTGCCAGCAGCCCCCGGGGGCGGGAGATGATGACCCAGTACTTC. Its translation: CASSPRGREMMTQYF. Drawing the rest from reference TRBV7-9 and TRBJ2-5, the complete variable domain is DTGVSQNPRHKITKRGQNVTFRCDPISEHNRLYWYRQTLGQGPEFLTYFQNEAQLEKSRLLSDRFSAERPKGSFSTLEIQRTEQGDSAMYLCASSPRGREMMTQYFGPGTRLLVL.

V is TRBV29-1 and J is TRBJ2-7; 7 bases fit TRBD1. This CDR3 has 10 residues. V shed 7 bases, J shed 13 bases, and the junction held 10 bases outside the gene matches. Germline V gene data show CDR1 as SQVTM and CDR2 as ANQGSEA. The CDR3 DNA is TGCAGCGGTCTGGGCGAGGGGGCCTACTTC. It encodes CSGLGEGAYF.

This clonotype was found many times. The chain is built from TRBV12-3 or TRBV12-4 and TRBJ2-5, with a possible D match to TRBD2 (5 bases). Trimming shortened V by 2 bases and J by 5 bases, and 9 bases separated the two germline ends. The CDR3 sequence is 13 residues long. The CDR3 DNA follows: TGTGCCAGCAGTTTAAAGCGCGGGGAGACCCAGTACTTC. It specifies CASSLKRGETQYF.

The chain recombines TRBV20-1 with TRBJ1-1; D is possibly TRBD1 (6 bases). Trimming shortened V by 6 bases and J by 7 bases, and 15 bases separated the two germline ends. This CDR3 region has 12 residues. Germline values: CDR1 DFQATT, CDR2 SNEGSKA (reference sequence). The CDR3 bases are TGCAGTGCCCCACCGGGGGCGGGTGAAGCTTTCTTT. Residues: CSAPPGAGEAFF.

This sequence joins TRBV20-1 and TRBJ2-3, with TRBD2 matching over 9 bases. The CDR3 totals 17 residues. Per germline, CDR1 DFQATT and CDR2 SNEGSKA (reference sequence). The V segment lost 3 bases and the J segment 2 bases; nucleotides outside the gene matches: 12. The CDR3 region has the DNA TGCAGTGCTAGGGGTAGCGGGAGAATGGCACACACAGATACGCAGTATTTT. Its translation: CSARGSGRMAHTDTQYF.

This clonotype was recorded many times. This rearrangement joins TRBV24-1 to TRBJ2-3, with D possibly TRBD1 on 6 matching bases. In germline, CDR1 is KGHDR, CDR2 SFDVKD. CDR3 length: 17 amino acids. V was shortened by 4 bases and J by 2 bases, with 18 bases between the two germline ends. CDR3 sequence reads: CATSEPLQGSFTDTQYF. The CDR3 DNA reads TGTGCCACCAGTGAGCCCCTCCAGGGGTCCTTCACAGATACGCAGTATTTT.

The chain carries TRBV7-2 and TRBJ2-5; tentatively, D is TRBD1 or TRBD2 (5 bases each). Trimming pared 0 bases from V and 9 bases from J, leaving 17 bases between. In germline, CDR1 is SGHTA, CDR2 FQGNSA. This CDR3 region has 15 residues. CDR3: CASSLAGAEGQPQYF. The CDR3 DNA reads TGTGCCAGCAGCTTAGCCGGGGCCGAAGGTCAGCCCCAGTACTTC. The variable domain in full, with the rest retrieved from reference TRBV7-2 and TRBJ2-5, is GAGVSQSPSNKVTEKGKDVELRCDPISGHTALYWYRQSLGQGLEFLIYFQGNSAPDKSGLPSDRFSAERTGGSVSTLTIQRTQQEDSAVYLCASSLAGAEGQPQYFGPGTRLLVL.

This clonotype has ten or more counts. V gene TRBV12-3 or TRBV12-4 combines with J gene TRBJ1-2; 8 bases align to TRBD1. V trimming: 5 bases; J trimming: 8 bases; junction bases outside the gene matches: 4. The CDR3 extends over 12 amino acids. CDR3 region: CASSPGTGGYTF. For the CDR3, the DNA is TGTGCCAGCAGTCCAGGGACAGGCGGCTACACCTTC.

Many counts were recorded for this clonotype. The chain uses TRBV29-1 and TRBJ1-2; no clear D gene. This CDR3 has 15 residues. From germline, CDR1 is SQVTM and CDR2 ANQGSEA. V shed 0 bases and J shed 4 bases, with 15 bases lying between them. CDR3 amino acids: CSVEDSATNLYGYTF. In DNA, the CDR3 is TGCAGCGTTGAAGATTCAGCGACTAACCTCTATGGCTACACCTTC.

The rearrangement joins TRBV6-4 to TRBJ2-3; TRBD2 aligns across 8 bases. The CDR3 runs to 14 residues. With V trimmed by 3 bases and J by 1 base, 0 bases remained unmatched. Germline V lookup: CDR1 MRHNA, CDR2 SNTAGT. The CDR3 sequence is CASSEAGGTDTQYF. CDR3 DNA sequence: TGTGCCAGCAGTGAAGCGGGAGGCACAGATACGCAGTATTTT.

On this clonotype: The germline gene is not matched at one end of the junction; a read error may be the cause. V and J are TRBV7-9 and TRBJ2-5; possible D gene TRBD2, 5 bases. There are 16 residues in the CDR3. Germline-derived CDR1 and CDR2 are SEHNR and FQNEAQ (reference sequence). CDR3 sequence: CASSQDWLEGPETQYF. DNA of the CDR3: TGCGCCAGCAGCCAAGACTGGCTCGAGGGCCCAGAGACCCAGTACTTC.

This clonotype came up many times. This chain connects TRBV7-6 to TRBJ2-5; 7 positions agree with TRBD1. Losses at the gene ends were 6 bases for V and 4 bases for J; bases not matched to a gene: 2. This CDR3 is built from 12 residues. Germline V gives CDR1 SGHVS, CDR2 FNYEAQ. The CDR3 DNA reads as TGTGCCAGCAGTAGGGACAGAGAGACCCAGTACTTC. This codes for CASSRDRETQYF.

The sample holds many counts of this clonotype. The gene calls are TRBV14 and TRBJ1-3, with D unresolved. Trimming removed 3 bases from V and 3 bases from J, with 12 bases in between. There are 15 residues in the CDR3. CDR1 and CDR2 (germline): SGHDN, FVKESK. Here the CDR3 reads CASSQLRAGGNTIYF. In DNA, the CDR3 is TGTGCCAGCAGCCAGCTTCGGGCGGGTGGAAACACCATATATTTT.

There are many counts of this clonotype. This chain uses TRBV15 with TRBJ1-6; D unclear. V was shortened by 5 bases and J by 7 bases, with 15 bases between the two germline ends. The CDR3 is 15 residues long. The germline gives CDR1 LNHNV, CDR2 YYDKDF (reference sequence). The CDR3 coding sequence is TGTGCCACCAGCCAGGAAGGGTTTTGGAATTCACCCCTCCACTTT. Amino acids: CATSQEGFWNSPLHF.

The sample holds many counts of this clonotype. The V and J genes are TRBV2 and TRBJ1-1, with D perhaps TRBD1 (5 bases). The CDR3 totals 15 residues. Germline V lookup: CDR1 SNHLY, CDR2 FYNNEI. Trimming left V 2 bases short and J 0 bases short, with 10 bases between. The CDR3 bases are TGTGCCAGCAGTGAAAGATGGGGGATGAACACTGAAGCTTTCTTT. It codes for CASSERWGMNTEAFF.

As concerns this clonotype: This could be a read error, since a much larger clone is one nucleotide away. The V call is TRBV7-3, the J call TRBJ2-5; no clear D. Germline values: CDR1 SGHTA, CDR2 FQGTGA. This CDR3 comprises 14 residues. V was trimmed by 6 bases and J by 7 bases, leaving 18 bases between them. In DNA form, the CDR3 reads TGTGCCAGCAGTTTCGACGGGCCCTGGGGGACCCAGTACTTC. Its protein product is CASSFDGPWGTQYF. Combining the CDR3 with reference TRBV7-3 and TRBJ2-5 gives the whole variable domain GAGVSQTPSNKVTEKGKYVELRCDPISGHTALYWYRQSLGQGPEFLIYFQGTGAADDSGLPNDRFFAVRPEGSVSTLKIQRTERGDSAVYLCASSFDGPWGTQYFGPGTRLLVL.

The chain recombines TRBV5-4 with TRBJ1-1; D is possibly TRBD1 (6 bases). The CDR3 length is 13 residues. CDR1 and CDR2 from the germline V gene are SGHNT and YYREEE (reference sequence). Trimming removed 3 bases from V and 4 bases from J, with 10 bases in between. In DNA, the CDR3 is TGTGCCAGCAGCTCCGGCAGGGGCACTGAAGCTTTCTTT. As protein: CASSSGRGTEAFF.

This clonotype showed up many times. This chain connects TRBV12-3 or TRBV12-4 to TRBJ1-2; no clear D. V lost 1 base to trimming and J lost 7 bases, with 4 bases between them. The CDR3 is made up of 11 amino acids. CDR3 sequence (DNA): TGTGCCAGCAGTTTAGGATCTGGCTACACCTTC. Translation gives CASSLGSGYTF.